One and the same sample provided the 10 T cell receptor beta chains below, sequenced in a study of T-cell reconstitution after alpha-beta-depleted transplantation in children. Unique molecular identifiers were used in preparing the TCRbeta library. TCRdb ran MiXCR on the PCR reads and lists one entry per CDR3 protein. The sample includes fewer than 750,000 distinct CDR3 sequences, roughly a quarter seen only once; the top ten take approximately 33%. Source: PBMCs, taken before TCRalphabeta/CD19-depleted stem cell transplant. These TCRs come from a boy in the first two years of life with Wiskott-Aldrich syndrome, due to receive a stem cell transplant.

The table lists this clonotype with a count of one. The V gene is TRBV5-1, the J gene TRBJ2-5, with a possible D match to TRBD2 (6 bases). The CDR3 is made up of 12 amino acids. Trimming pared 3 bases from V and 3 bases from J, leaving 6 bases between. Germline V lookup: CDR1 SGHRS, CDR2 YFSETQ. The CDR3 DNA is TGCGCCAGCAGCTGGAGGGAAGAGACCCAGTACTTC. This codes for CASSWREETQYF.

The chain employs TRBV11-2 and TRBJ1-2; TRBD1 matches at 7 bases. The CDR3 is 16 amino acids. Trimming cost V 3 bases and J 3 bases; bases outside gene matches: 10. Per germline, CDR1 SGHAT and CDR2 FQNNGV. CDR3 sequence: CASSFRQDRSHYGYTF. The DNA of the CDR3 is TGTGCCAGCAGCTTCAGGCAGGACAGGAGCCACTATGGCTACACCTTC.

J is TRBJ1-1 and V is TRBV5-1; D is ambiguous. V dropped 4 bases and J dropped 2 bases, with 9 bases sitting between them. The CDR3 has 13 residues. The germline CDR1 and CDR2 sequences are SGHRS and YFSETQ. CDR3 sequence (DNA): TGCGCCAGCAGCAACGGGGTCAACACTGAAGCTTTCTTT. This codes for CASSNGVNTEAFF.

The chain carries TRBV6-2 or TRBV6-3 and TRBJ1-5, with 8 bases that match TRBD1. With 6 bases clipped from V and 0 bases from J, the junction kept 4 bases outside the gene matches. CDR1 is MNHEY, CDR2 SVGEGT, per germline. The length of the CDR3 is 15 residues. DNA of the CDR3: TGTGCCAGCAGAAAGGGACAGGCTAGCAATCAGCCCCAGCATTTT. Translating it yields CASRKGQASNQPQHF.

The chain combines TRBV7-8 with TRBJ2-2; the D is unclear. V lost 5 bases and J 7 bases, leaving 11 bases between the germline ends. This CDR3 spans 13 amino acids. Germline CDR1 is SGHVS and CDR2 is FQNEAQ. CDR3 nucleotide sequence: TGTGCCAGCAGCCCGGTGGAAGGCGGGGAGCTGTTTTTT. Translating it yields CASSPVEGGELFF.

The V call is TRBV6-2 or TRBV6-3, the J call TRBJ2-1, with 8 positions matching TRBD1. The CDR3 is made up of 15 amino acids. The V gene's germline CDR1 is MNHEY and CDR2 SVGEGT. V was pared by 6 bases and J by 7 bases, with 11 bases of the junction left unmatched. CDR3 amino acids: CASRHPGGAGNEQFF. The CDR3 DNA reads as TGTGCCAGCAGACATCCAGGGGGCGCGGGTAATGAGCAGTTCTTC.

The rearrangement links TRBV18 to TRBJ2-7; D possibly corresponds to TRBD1 (9 bases). The V gene's germline CDR1 is KGHSH and CDR2 LQKENI. CDR3 length: 15 amino acids. Trimming cost V 4 bases and J 5 bases, with 18 bases left between them. The CDR3 DNA sequence: TGTGCCAGCTCACTAGCGGGACAGGGTCCTCACGAGCAGTACTTC. Its protein product is CASSLAGQGPHEQYF.

In this sample, this clonotype turned up a few times. The chain employs TRBV5-1 and TRBJ2-5; D may correspond to TRBD1 or TRBD2 (5 bases each). The ends were cut back, 4 bases at V and 0 bases at J, with 13 bases in the middle. The germline CDR1 and CDR2 sequences are SGHRS and YFSETQ. The CDR3 is 15 residues long. Here the CDR3 reads CASSGGPSYQETQYF. CDR3 sequence (DNA): TGCGCCAGCAGCGGGGGACCGTCGTACCAAGAGACCCAGTACTTC.

V gene TRBV20-1 combines with J gene TRBJ2-7, with a possible D match to TRBD2 (7 bases). From germline, CDR1 is DFQATT and CDR2 SNEGSKA (reference sequence). This CDR3 comprises 13 residues. The CDR3 region is CSGEGGGAYEQYF. CDR3 nucleotides: TGCAGCGGGGAGGGGGGAGGGGCCTACGAGCAGTACTTC.

The J gene is TRBJ2-1, the V gene TRBV10-3; a possible D gene is TRBD2 (5 bases). CDR3 size: 14 residues. Germline-derived CDR1 and CDR2 are ENHRY and SYGVKD. V was cut by 10 bases and J by 2 bases, with 15 bases left in between. CDR3 loop: CATRVALTYNEQFF. The CDR3 DNA is TGTGCCACCCGGGTAGCGCTGACCTACAATGAGCAGTTCTTC.